These 10 T cell receptor beta chains were sequenced from one sample in a study of T-cell reconstitution after alpha-beta-depleted transplantation in children. Construction of the TCRbeta library involved unique molecular identifiers. TCRdb re-called the PCR reads with MiXCR, one entry per CDR3 protein. This table has roughly 89,000 distinct CDR3 sequences, about 12% appearing once. The specimen was PBMCs from the stem cell graft donor, collected from the stem cell graft. The source of these receptors is a human donor who donated a stem cell graft to a child with inherited bone marrow failure.

This clonotype was recorded many times. The chain is built from TRBV4-1 and TRBJ2-7; 14 nucleotides align to TRBD2. The trim removed 3 bases at V and 1 base at J, leaving 2 bases unmatched. The CDR3 loop spans 16 amino acids. The germline gives CDR1 MGHRA, CDR2 YSYEKL. DNA for the CDR3: TGCGCCAGCAGCCACGGGACTAGCGGGAGTTCCTACGAGCAGTACTTC. Its translation: CASSHGTSGSSYEQYF.

Many counts were recorded for this clonotype. This chain joins TRBV2 and TRBJ1-5, with D possibly matching TRBD1 (5 bases). Trimming removed 0 bases from V and 3 bases from J, with 9 bases in between. The CDR3 consists of 15 residues. The germline gives CDR1 SNHLY, CDR2 FYNNEI. CDR3 DNA: TGTGCCAGCAGTGAAGCATTGGGGCACAATCAGCCCCAGCATTTT. It specifies CASSEALGHNQPQHF.

The table lists this clonotype with many counts. The DNA for the CDR3 is TGTGCCAGCAGTTTAGGGCCAGTCAGCAATCAGCCCCAGCATTTT. Its translation: CASSLGPVSNQPQHF. V is TRBV28 and J is TRBJ1-5, with no clear D. Trimming stripped 2 bases from V and 1 base from J, with 9 bases between. This CDR3 comprises 15 residues. The V gene's germline CDR1 is MDHEN and CDR2 SYDVKM. The complete variable domain, with remaining parts taken from reference TRBV28 and TRBJ1-5, reads DVKVTQSSRYLVKRTGEKVFLECVQDMDHENMFWYRQDPGLGLRLIYFSYDVKMKEKGDIPEGYSVSREKKERFSLILESASTNQTSMYLCASSLGPVSNQPQHFGDGTRLSIL.

This clonotype was seen a handful of times. The chain carries TRBV5-5 and TRBJ2-4; TRBD1 might be the D (5 bases). Trimming stripped 4 bases from V and 15 bases from J, with 17 bases between. Germline V gene data show CDR1 as SGHKS and CDR2 as YYEKEE (reference sequence). There are 12 residues in the CDR3. The CDR3 region is CASSNGRTFLYF. The CDR3 DNA is TGTGCCAGCAGCAACGGTAGGACATTTCTGTACTTC.

This chain uses TRBV7-2 with TRBJ2-7, with D tentatively TRBD2 (7 bases). The germline gives CDR1 SGHTA, CDR2 FQGNSA. Trimming removed 5 bases at V and 0 bases at J, with 17 bases between. This CDR3 region has 16 residues. CDR3 nucleotide sequence: TGTGCCAGCAGCCCTAGGGGGGGCTCAAACTCCTACGAGCAGTACTTC. It codes for CASSPRGGSNSYEQYF.

This clonotype has ten or more counts. The chain couples TRBV7-2 to TRBJ1-3, with D maybe TRBD1 (6 bases). Per the germline V gene, CDR1 is SGHTA and CDR2 is FQGNSA. Between the trimmed V and J ends, which lost 4 bases and 0 bases, there was a span of 7 bases. The CDR3 consists of 14 residues. CDR3 DNA sequence: TGTGCCAGCAGCTCAGGGGCCTCTGGAAACACCATATATTTT. This translates into CASSSGASGNTIYF.

The sample holds many counts of this clonotype. The chain carries TRBV7-8 and TRBJ2-7, with 9 positions matching TRBD2. The CDR3 length is 16 residues. Germline V CDR1 and CDR2: SGHVS, FQNEAQ. V trimming: 5 bases; J trimming: 0 bases; junction bases outside the gene matches: 8. DNA for the CDR3: TGTGCCAGCAGCAACTTTGGGACTAGCTTCTCCTACGAGCAGTACTTC. This translates into CASSNFGTSFSYEQYF.

This clonotype was detected ten times or more. The CDR3 nucleotides are TGTGCCAGCAGCTTTGTCCCTAGCGGGACCTACAATGAGCAGTTCTTC. Protein: CASSFVPSGTYNEQFF. V gene TRBV7-2 combines with J gene TRBJ2-1; 9 bases fit TRBD2. With V trimmed by 3 bases and J by 2 bases, 5 bases remained unmatched. The CDR3 has 16 residues. From germline, CDR1 is SGHTA and CDR2 FQGNSA.

The chain joins TRBV3-1 to TRBJ2-3, with D hard to call. The germline V gene encodes CDR1 LGHDT and CDR2 YNNKEL (reference sequence). V lost 2 bases to trimming and J lost 1 base, with 10 bases between them. This CDR3 spans 15 amino acids. The CDR3 bases are TGTGCCAGCAGCCAAAGTCGACCCCGCACAGATACGCAGTATTTT. Its translation: CASSQSRPRTDTQYF.

Ten or more counts support this clonotype. The CDR3 is CAISSGGPNTGELFF. The CDR3 nucleotides read TGTGCCATCTCTAGCGGGGGTCCGAACACCGGGGAGCTGTTTTTT. V and J are TRBV5-6 and TRBJ2-2; 10 positions agree with TRBD2. The CDR3 sequence is 15 residues long. V was pared by 9 bases and J by 0 bases, with 5 bases of the junction left unmatched. Germline CDR1 is SGHDT and CDR2 is YYEEEE.